A selection of T cell receptor beta chains follows, all from one sample in a study of blood T cell repertoires in COVID-19. Clones were sequenced by immunoSEQ multiplex PCR, and TCRdb holds only the in-frame ones, with some missing. The sample comprises about 250,000 clones, around 86% of which are singletons, and approximately 1.7% rests with the top ten. The sequenced sample was PBMCs or T cells enriched from blood (not recorded which). All receptors come from a man aged 35 to 55 who had recovered from COVID-19. The CDR3 runs from the conserved cysteine through the conserved F or W.

>TRBJ2-3|TRBV20-1
CSASNRLAGGTDTQYF
>TRBJ2-7|TRBV12-3/TRBV12-4
CASSLVRDEQYF
>TRBJ1-2|TRBV3-1/TRBV3-2
CASSQAGTGGGYTF
>TRBJ1-5|TRBV2
CASGRGQPQHF
>TRBJ1-1|TRBV11-3
CASSSPGDTEAFF
>TRBJ1-4|TRBV12-3/TRBV12-4
CASSLGARLFF
>TRBJ1-1|TRBV7-9
CASSPMGPFTSAFF
>TRBJ2-1|TRBV10-3
CAISETTSGRAIEQFF
>TRBJ2-7|TRBV5-1
CASSLAGTNEQYF
>TRBJ1-6|TRBV5-1
CASSPGTGFTYNSPLHF